The 9 T cell receptor beta chains given below trace back to one sample, sequenced in a study of identical twins. TCRdb reprocessed the 5' RACE reads with MiXCR, giving one entry per CDR3 protein. The sample carries fewer than 800,000 distinct CDR3 sequences, about 7.6% recorded once. This sample also belongs to another study, concerning yellow fever vaccine responses in identical twins.

The sequencing sample was made of PBMCs. These receptors all stem from a woman between 18 and 29 years old in good health.

There are many counts of this clonotype. The rearrangement uses TRBV5-1 and TRBJ1-4; D may be TRBD1 (5 bases). Trimming removed 8 bases at V and 4 bases at J, with 9 bases between. The CDR3 is made up of 12 amino acids. CDR1 is SGHRS and CDR2 is YFSETQ in the germline V gene. CDR3 nucleotide sequence: TGCGCCAGTGGGACCGGTAATGAAAAACTGTTTTTT. It codes for CASGTGNEKLFF.

In this sample, this clonotype turned up a few times. This rearrangement joins TRBV18 to TRBJ2-1; 8 nucleotides line up with TRBD1. In germline, CDR1 is KGHSH, CDR2 LQKENI. The CDR3 extends over 15 amino acids. Trimming cost V 2 bases and J 5 bases; bases outside gene matches: 5. For the CDR3, the DNA is TGTGCCAGCTCACCAGGGACAGGTCAGAACAATGAGCAGTTCTTC. Amino acids: CASSPGTGQNNEQFF.

The J gene is TRBJ2-7, the V gene TRBV7-8; D not certain. Germline V lookup: CDR1 SGHVS, CDR2 FQNEAQ. The CDR3 contains 12 residues. Trimming pared 5 bases from V and 9 bases from J, leaving 14 bases between. CDR3 protein: CASSTGPTAQYV. The DNA of the CDR3 is TGTGCCAGCAGCACGGGCCCTACCGCGCAGTACGTC.

The CDR3 spells CASSGTVYEQYV. As DNA, the CDR3 is TGTGCCAGCAGTGGGACAGTCTACGAGCAGTACGTC. The rearrangement uses TRBV2 and TRBJ2-7, with D perhaps TRBD1 (6 bases). The V gene lost 4 bases and the J gene lost 3 bases, with 7 bases spanning the gap. The CDR3 consists of 12 residues. Germline CDR1 and CDR2: SNHLY and FYNNEI.

This clonotype appeared a few times. The chain carries TRBV12-3 or TRBV12-4 and TRBJ1-1; a weak D match, TRBD1 (6 bases). The CDR3 length is 16 residues. V gave up 5 bases and J gave up 1 base, with 17 bases separating them. In nucleotides, the CDR3 is TGTGCCAGCAGTCTGGACAGAACGTGGGGGAACACTGAAGCTTTCTTT. The encoded protein is CASSLDRTWGNTEAFF.

The chain is built from TRBV28 and TRBJ2-1, with 12 bases lining up with TRBD2. The CDR3 is 15 amino acids. The germline V gene has CDR1 MDHEN and CDR2 SYDVKM. Trimming took 6 bases from V and 4 from J; bases not matched to a gene: 4. The CDR3 region is CASRALAGGYNEQFF. CDR3 coding DNA: TGTGCCAGCAGAGCACTAGCGGGAGGTTACAATGAGCAGTTCTTC.

This clonotype has more than one count but fewer than ten. The genes are TRBV28 and TRBJ2-3, with 10 bases aligning to TRBD2. The V segment lost 3 bases and the J segment 9 bases; nucleotides outside the gene matches: 15. Germline CDR1 is MDHEN and CDR2 is SYDVKM. The CDR3 length is 17 residues. CDR3 sequence reads: CASSFHPTGTSEVTQYF. CDR3 sequence (DNA): TGTGCCAGCAGTTTCCACCCTACCGGGACTAGCGAGGTCACGCAGTATTTT.

This clonotype was seen a handful of times. This chain joins TRBV29-1 and TRBJ1-1; D is undetermined. This CDR3 region has 12 residues. Germline CDR1 SQVTM, CDR2 ANQGSEA. The V and J ends lost 3 bases and 7 bases respectively, with 12 bases between them. CDR3 sequence: CSVDASEVEAFF. The CDR3 DNA sequence: TGCAGCGTTGATGCCTCCGAGGTTGAAGCTTTCTTT.

The chain has TRBV15 and TRBJ1-1, with D uncertain. The CDR3 has 13 residues. The ends were cut back, 3 bases at V and 4 bases at J, with 9 bases in the middle. The V gene's germline CDR1 is LNHNV and CDR2 YYDKDF (reference sequence). CDR3 sequence reads: CATSRGEVTEAFF. The CDR3 region has the DNA TGTGCCACCAGCAGGGGAGAGGTCACTGAAGCTTTCTTT.